Below, 13 T cell receptor beta chains from the same sample are listed, as sequenced in a study of immune evolution from preneoplasia to lung adenocarcinoma. Generated by immunoSEQ multiplex PCR, the TCRdb table keeps only in-frame clones and is missing some. This sample yields around 6,000 clones, of which around 69% are seen a single time; around 10% belongs to the top ten. Sequencing was carried out using FFPE lung adenocarcinoma in situ tissue. The receptors stem from a donor aged 70 or over with lung adenocarcinoma.

This chain uses TRBV30 with TRBJ1-1; D is ambiguous. Germline V lookup: CDR1 GTSNPN, CDR2 SVGIG (reference sequence). The CDR3 is 15 amino acids. Trimming took 3 bases from V and 3 from J, leaving 17 bases between them. Here the CDR3 reads CAWSVSGIFDTEAFF. The DNA of the CDR3 is TGTGCCTGGAGCGTATCTGGGATCTTTGACACTGAAGCTTTCTTT.

The rearrangement links TRBV2 to TRBJ2-5, with 8 nucleotides matching TRBD2. The CDR3 sequence is 15 residues long. In germline, CDR1 is SNHLY, CDR2 FYNNEI. V gave up 2 bases and J gave up 1 base; unmatched junction bases: 3. CDR3 sequence reads: CASSETGTSQETQYF. As DNA, the CDR3 is TGTGCCAGCAGTGAAACAGGGACTAGCCAAGAGACCCAGTACTTC.

V is TRBV2 and J is TRBJ1-1, with a possible D match to TRBD1 (6 bases). Trimming removed 4 bases at V and 1 base at J, with 7 bases between. CDR1 is SNHLY and CDR2 is FYNNEI in the germline V gene. The CDR3 is 13 residues long. CDR3 region: CASSGQANTEAFF. CDR3 DNA: TGTGCCAGCAGTGGACAGGCGAACACTGAAGCTTTCTTT.

This clone was seen more than once but under ten times. The V call is TRBV6-1, the J call TRBJ1-5; 7 nucleotides align to TRBD1. CDR1 MNHNS and CDR2 SASEGT come from the germline V gene. This CDR3 spans 15 amino acids. The V and J ends lost 6 bases and 5 bases, in that order; junction bases with no gene match: 10. The CDR3 region is CASSQGGWGDQPQHF. The CDR3 region has the DNA TGTGCCAGCAGCCAAGGGGGCTGGGGGGATCAGCCCCAGCATTTT.

This chain links TRBV7-3 with TRBJ1-1; D unresolved. There are 13 residues in the CDR3. Germline values: CDR1 SGHTA, CDR2 FQGTGA. Deletions cut 1 base from V and 2 bases from J, with 5 bases between. CDR3: CASSLMSNTEAFF. The CDR3 nucleotides are TGTGCCAGCAGCTTAATGAGCAACACTGAAGCTTTCTTT.

The gene calls are TRBV6-1 and TRBJ2-1; possible D gene TRBD2, 6 bases. The V and J ends lost 1 base and 8 bases respectively, with 9 bases between them. This CDR3 has 13 residues. In germline, CDR1 is MNHNS, CDR2 SASEGT. This CDR3 is CASSEVREDEQFF. CDR3 in DNA: TGTGCCAGCAGTGAAGTTAGGGAGGATGAGCAGTTCTTC.

V and J are TRBV5-4 and TRBJ2-5; TRBD1 aligns across 9 bases. The CDR3 length is 14 residues. V shed 3 bases and J 5 bases; nucleotides not matched to a gene: 5. The germline gives CDR1 SGHNT, CDR2 YYREEE (reference sequence). The CDR3 coding sequence is TGTGCCAGCAGCTCTCGGACAGGGGAGGAGACCCAGTACTTC. It is translated as CASSSRTGEETQYF.

The chain links TRBV7-3 to TRBJ2-1; 11 bases are a match to TRBD2. Trimming removed 5 bases from V and 2 bases from J; junction bases left unmatched: 11. CDR3 length: 18 residues. Germline loops: CDR1 SGHTA, CDR2 FQGTGA. The CDR3 region is CASSLLAGDASTYNEQFF. In nucleotides, the CDR3 is TGTGCCAGCAGCCTACTAGCGGGAGACGCGAGCACCTACAATGAGCAGTTCTTC.

The gene calls are TRBV6-5 and TRBJ1-2; D may be TRBD1 (6 bases). The germline gives CDR1 MNHEY, CDR2 SVGAGI. V gave up 3 bases and J gave up 4 bases, with 15 bases separating them. The CDR3 runs to 15 residues. The CDR3 protein is CASSYYGGGLYGYTF. CDR3 nucleotides: TGTGCCAGCAGTTATTATGGGGGGGGCCTCTATGGCTACACCTTC.

Worth noting for this clone: Compared with germline, one end of the junction differs, possibly owing to a read error. Other DNA sequences in this sample translate to the same CDR3. This chain uses TRBV6-1 with TRBJ1-2; D call uncertain. CDR1 is MNHNS and CDR2 is SASEGT in the germline V gene. The CDR3 is 12 residues long. CDR3 DNA: TGTGCCAGCAGTAAGGGTACGCAGGCGTTGGCCTTC. It translates to CASSKGTQALAF.

The rearrangement joins TRBV20-1 to TRBJ1-1, with D unresolved. CDR3 length: 8 residues. Trimming took off 6 bases at V and 9 bases at J, with 5 bases between the two ends. The V gene's germline CDR1 is DFQATT and CDR2 SNEGSKA (reference sequence). CDR3 DNA: TGCAGTGCACAAAAAGCTTTCTTT. Residues: CSAQKAFF.

This sequence joins TRBV18 and TRBJ2-5, with D tentatively TRBD2 (5 bases). The CDR3 extends over 14 amino acids. Per germline, CDR1 KGHSH and CDR2 LQKENI. The V end lost 3 bases, the J end lost 4 bases, and 12 bases lay between the germline ends. CDR3 sequence (DNA): TGTGCCAGCTCACCCCAGACCCGGGGAGAGACCCAGTACTTC. It translates to CASSPQTRGETQYF.

The rearrangement links TRBV4-2 to TRBJ2-7; D gene unclear. V lost 3 bases, J lost 4 bases, and 19 bases lay in between. From germline, CDR1 is LGHNA and CDR2 YNFKEQ. This CDR3 spans 16 amino acids. This chain's CDR3 is CASSHPPSAKSYEQYF. CDR3 in DNA: TGTGCCAGCAGCCATCCGCCGTCCGCGAAGAGTTACGAGCAGTACTTC.